The 30 T cell receptor beta chains below all came from one sample that was sequenced in a study of CD8+CD57+ T cells in acquired aplastic anemia. Genomic DNA acted as the template from which TCR beta VDJ combination and CDR3 sequence profiling were carried out. TCRdb re-derived calls from the reads in MiXCR, one entry per CDR3 protein. The profile shows some 190,000 distinct CDR3 sequences, 40% to 55% of them singletons. What was sequenced was sorted CD4+, CD8+, or CD8+CD57+ T cells (not recorded which) from PBMCs. The receptors shown here come from a human donor in good health.

CDR3 coding DNA: TGTGCCATCAGTGATCGGCAGGGGGCCAGGCAGTACTTC. This encodes CAISDRQGARQYF. The chain has TRBV10-3 and TRBJ2-7; 8 nucleotides match TRBD1. The V gene's germline CDR1 is ENHRY and CDR2 SYGVKD. This CDR3 is built from 13 residues. Trimming cost V 3 bases and J 9 bases; bases outside gene matches: 7.

This clonotype has at least ten counts. The chain carries TRBV5-6 and TRBJ2-5, with D possibly being TRBD1 or TRBD2 (5 bases each). The CDR3 extends over 15 amino acids. In germline, CDR1 is SGHDT, CDR2 YYEEEE. Trimming removed 0 bases from V and 3 bases from J, with 12 bases in between. The CDR3 nucleotides are TGTGCCAGCAGCTTGGGGGGGTGGCAAGAAGAGACCCAGTACTTC. Its protein is CASSLGGWQEETQYF.

The V gene is TRBV5-4, the J gene TRBJ2-7; 9 bases match TRBD2. Trimming cost V 4 bases and J 2 bases; bases outside gene matches: 10. CDR1 is SGHNT, CDR2 YYREEE, per germline (reference sequence). The CDR3 loop spans 16 amino acids. CDR3 protein: CASSAGGGGGAYEQYF. DNA of the CDR3: TGTGCCAGCAGCGCTGGCGGAGGCGGGGGGGCCTACGAGCAGTACTTC. Together with reference TRBV5-4 and TRBJ2-7, the CDR3 gives the full variable domain: ETGVTQSPTHLIKTRGQQVTLRCSSQSGHNTVSWYQQALGQGPQFIFQYYREEENGRGNFPPRFSGLQFPNYSSELNVNALELDDSALYLCASSAGGGGGAYEQYFGPGTRLTVT.

The chain couples TRBV20-1 to TRBJ2-3; 11 bases fit TRBD2. Germline V gene lookup returns CDR1 DFQATT and CDR2 SNEGSKA (reference sequence). V was pared by 1 base and J by 0 bases, with 0 bases of the junction left unmatched. The CDR3 is made up of 15 amino acids. For the CDR3, the DNA is TGCAGTGCTAGAGGACTAGCGGGGAGCACAGATACGCAGTATTTT. This encodes CSARGLAGSTDTQYF.

This clonotype was seen a few times. The chain links TRBV11-2 to TRBJ2-1, with TRBD1 identical over 10 bases. The CDR3 contains 18 residues. V shed 5 bases and J 1 base; nucleotides not matched to a gene: 11. Germline values: CDR1 SGHAT, CDR2 FQNNGV. CDR3 DNA: TGTGCCAGCAGCAAAAGGGAGACAGGGGGCTCGTCCTACAATGAGCAGTTCTTC. Translation gives CASSKRETGGSSYNEQFF.

This chain connects TRBV20-1 to TRBJ1-2; TRBD1 matches at 8 bases. From germline, CDR1 is DFQATT and CDR2 SNEGSKA (reference sequence). With 6 bases clipped from V and 0 bases from J, the junction kept 9 bases outside the gene matches. This CDR3 spans 15 amino acids. The CDR3 loop is CSAKDRGAANYGYTF. DNA for the CDR3: TGCAGTGCAAAAGACAGGGGAGCGGCTAACTATGGCTACACCTTC.

The chain links TRBV4-1 to TRBJ1-1, with no clear D. CDR3 length equals 13 residues. The V gene's germline CDR1 is MGHRA and CDR2 YSYEKL. V lost 0 bases, J lost 6 bases, and 8 bases lay in between. This CDR3 reads CASSQDIFAEAFF. The CDR3 DNA sequence: TGCGCCAGCAGCCAAGATATTTTCGCTGAAGCTTTCTTT.

This clonotype was seen once. V gene TRBV10-1 combines with J gene TRBJ1-3; D not resolved. Germline assignment: CDR1 WNHNN and CDR2 SYGVQD (reference sequence). V was clipped by 7 bases and J by 0 bases, with 10 bases between them. This CDR3 contains 14 residues. CDR3 nucleotides: TGCGCCAGCATCCAGACGGACTCTGGAAACACCATATATTTT. Protein product: CASIQTDSGNTIYF.

CDR3 amino acids: CSARDSRVAGANVLTF. The CDR3 DNA follows: TGCAGTGCTAGAGATAGTCGGGTGGCTGGGGCCAACGTCCTGACTTTC. The J gene is TRBJ2-6, the V gene TRBV20-1; D uncertain. V was pared by 0 bases and J by 2 bases, with 11 bases between. The CDR3 is made up of 16 amino acids. Per germline, CDR1 DFQATT and CDR2 SNEGSKA (reference sequence).

The rearrangement joins TRBV2 to TRBJ2-7; unclear D gene. V was cut by 6 bases and J by 2 bases, with 20 bases left in between. There are 16 residues in the CDR3. CDR1 is SNHLY, CDR2 FYNNEI, per germline. The CDR3, as DNA: TGTGCCAGCAGCCTCGGGCTGGGTGGACCCACCTACGAGCAGTACTTC. It encodes CASSLGLGGPTYEQYF. Full variable domain (missing parts from reference TRBV2 and TRBJ2-7): EPEVTQTPSHQVTQMGQEVILRCVPISNHLYFYWYRQILGQKVEFLVSFYNNEISEKSEIFDDQFSVERPDGSNFTLKIRSTKLEDSAMYFCASSLGLGGPTYEQYFGPGTRLTVT.

This clonotype turned up a few times. The J gene is TRBJ2-3, the V gene TRBV27; the match to TRBD2 covers 12 bases. Germline V lookup: CDR1 MNHEY, CDR2 SMNVEV (reference sequence). Trimming removed 4 bases from V and 11 bases from J; junction bases left unmatched: 7. This CDR3 spans 14 amino acids. The CDR3 DNA reads as TGTGCCAGCAGTTCCGGGACTAGCGGGCAAAGGCAGTATTTT. It specifies CASSSGTSGQRQYF.

This clonotype was counted at least ten times. The J gene is TRBJ1-4, the V gene TRBV20-1, with TRBD1 as a possible D gene (6 bases). CDR3 size: 12 residues. V was trimmed by 6 bases and J by 11 bases, leaving 16 bases between them. Germline assignment: CDR1 DFQATT and CDR2 SNEGSKA (reference sequence). The CDR3: CSAGGVRGKLFF. The CDR3 nucleotides read TGCAGTGCCGGGGGGGTGAGGGGGAAACTGTTTTTT.

This clonotype occurred many times. The rearrangement joins TRBV6-5 to TRBJ2-1; a weak D match, TRBD1 (5 bases). V lost 4 bases to trimming and J lost 15 bases, with 19 bases between them. The CDR3 has 13 amino acids. Germline V CDR1 and CDR2: MNHEY, SVGAGI. CDR3 sequence (DNA): TGTGCCAGCAGTTCCCTCCGCAGGGATTCGTGGTTCTTC. Translated: CASSSLRRDSWFF.

This chain connects TRBV5-6 to TRBJ2-1; 8 bases align to TRBD1. Germline CDR1 and CDR2: SGHDT and YYEEEE. The CDR3 sequence is 16 residues long. The V and J ends lost 4 bases and 8 bases, in that order; junction bases with no gene match: 14. The CDR3 DNA sequence: TGTGCCAGCAGCGGCGGACAGGGAAGGGTTTACGATGAGCAGTTCTTC. Translation: CASSGGQGRVYDEQFF.

This clonotype was counted ten times or more. V is TRBV19 and J is TRBJ2-1; 10 nucleotides line up with TRBD2. CDR1 and CDR2 from the germline V gene are LNHDA and SQIVND (reference sequence). The V gene end was trimmed by 3 bases and the J gene end by 4 bases; junction bases not matched to a gene: 9. This CDR3 contains 17 residues. This chain's CDR3 is CASSIGAGGPIYNEQFF. The CDR3 DNA is TGTGCCAGTAGTATCGGAGCGGGAGGGCCAATTTACAATGAGCAGTTCTTC.

The V and J genes are TRBV6-1 and TRBJ1-5; D is ambiguous. The CDR3 loop spans 15 amino acids. Germline V gene lookup returns CDR1 MNHNS and CDR2 SASEGT. V gave up 7 bases and J gave up 4 bases, with 17 bases separating them. The CDR3 is CASKELHSLNQPQHF. The CDR3 nucleotides read TGTGCCAGCAAGGAGTTACATTCCTTAAATCAGCCCCAGCATTTT.

This clonotype was observed a single time. The chain combines TRBV29-1 with TRBJ1-2; D is undetermined. V lost 6 bases to trimming and J lost 0 bases, with 8 bases between them. The CDR3 loop spans 12 amino acids. Germline loops: CDR1 SQVTM, CDR2 ANQGSEA. CDR3 loop: CSVSTTNYGYTF. CDR3 nucleotide sequence: TGCAGCGTGTCGACTACTAACTATGGCTACACCTTC.

The chain joins TRBV29-1 to TRBJ2-3; the D is unclear. This CDR3 comprises 10 residues. V was clipped by 6 bases and J by 10 bases, with 11 bases between them. CDR1 is SQVTM and CDR2 is ANQGSEA in the germline V gene. CDR3 in DNA: TGCAGCGTGGCAGAAAAGGCGCAGTATTTT. This gives the protein CSVAEKAQYF.

This sequence joins TRBV11-3 and TRBJ2-4; D gene unclear. There are 14 residues in the CDR3. With 5 bases removed from V and 4 bases from J, the gap between germline ends came to 12 bases. Germline V gene lookup returns CDR1 SGHNT and CDR2 YENEEA. Here the CDR3 DNA reads TGTGCCAGCAGCAACAGACCACCTAAAAACATTCAGTACTTC. As protein: CASSNRPPKNIQYF.

The chain uses TRBV20-1 and TRBJ2-7, with D possibly TRBD1 on 6 matching bases. Looked up from germline, CDR1 is DFQATT and CDR2 is SNEGSKA (reference sequence). The CDR3 has 14 amino acids. The V end lost 1 base, the J end lost 2 bases, and 12 bases lay between the germline ends. The CDR3 protein is CSARVAQGPYEQYF. The CDR3 DNA reads TGCAGTGCTAGAGTCGCACAGGGACCCTACGAGCAGTACTTC.

The rearrangement links TRBV29-1 to TRBJ2-7; perhaps TRBD2 as D (5 bases). The CDR3 loop spans 11 amino acids. Germline V lookup: CDR1 SQVTM, CDR2 ANQGSEA. V lost 4 bases to trimming and J lost 2 bases, with 6 bases between them. CDR3 sequence reads: CSVAGAYEQYF. The CDR3 bases are TGCAGCGTTGCCGGGGCCTACGAGCAGTACTTC.

With respect to this clonotype: Since no conserved phenylalanine or tryptophan closes the CDR3, a read error is the likely cause. The chain uses TRBV30 and TRBJ2-7, with D perhaps assigned TRBD1 or TRBD2 (5 bases each). CDR1 is GTSNPN, CDR2 SVGIG, per germline (reference sequence). Trimming cost V 0 bases and J 4 bases, with 16 bases left between them. The CDR3 is 15 residues long. The CDR3 DNA reads TGTGCCTGGAGTGTACGGGGCAGGGCGGCATACGAGCAGTACCTC. Translating it yields CAWSVRGRAAYEQYL.

This clonotype was recorded many times. The chain couples TRBV9 to TRBJ2-3, with 9 bases matching TRBD2. The V segment lost 5 bases and the J segment 2 bases; nucleotides outside the gene matches: 12. There are 17 residues in the CDR3. CDR1 and CDR2 (germline): SGDLS, YYNGEE. The chain's CDR3 is CASSWASGTPSTDTQYF. In DNA form, the CDR3 reads TGTGCCAGCAGTTGGGCTAGCGGGACGCCGTCCACAGATACGCAGTATTTT.

The chain combines TRBV7-8 with TRBJ1-2; TRBD1 matches 8 bases. The CDR3 runs 14 residues. CDR1 and CDR2 from the germline V gene are SGHVS and FQNEAQ. V was pared by 4 bases and J by 4 bases, with 5 bases of the junction left unmatched. This CDR3 reads CASSSDRAPYGYTF. The CDR3 coding sequence is TGTGCCAGCAGCTCGGACAGGGCCCCCTATGGCTACACCTTC.

The chain links TRBV6-1 to TRBJ2-7; 7 nucleotides match TRBD1. The ends lost 8 bases at V and 3 bases at J; junction bases unmatched: 10. The CDR3 consists of 14 residues. Germline CDR1 is MNHNS and CDR2 is SASEGT. This CDR3 reads CASGPPRDSYEQYF. The CDR3 nucleotides read TGTGCCAGCGGACCCCCCCGGGACAGCTACGAGCAGTACTTC.

This clonotype has a single count. The V gene is TRBV9, the J gene TRBJ1-6; the D gene is possibly TRBD1 (5 bases). Germline CDR1 SGDLS, CDR2 YYNGEE. There are 14 residues in the CDR3. V lost 3 bases and J lost 10, with 14 bases in between. The chain's CDR3 is CASSASGYRSPLHF. CDR3 DNA: TGTGCCAGCAGCGCGTCAGGTTACAGGTCACCCCTCCACTTT.

The rearrangement links TRBV20-1 to TRBJ1-5; D is ambiguous. Germline loops: CDR1 DFQATT, CDR2 SNEGSKA (reference sequence). The CDR3 runs 13 residues. Trimming cost V 0 bases and J 7 bases, with 10 bases left between them. As DNA, the CDR3 is TGCAGTGCTAGAGATAATGGCGGCCAGCCCCAGCATTTT. It specifies CSARDNGGQPQHF.

This clonotype has a handful of counts. Given a much more abundant clone one base away, this may be a read error. The chain employs TRBV24-1 and TRBJ2-1; maybe TRBD2 (7 bases). Trimming took off 5 bases at V and 8 bases at J, with 12 bases between the two ends. Per germline, CDR1 KGHDR and CDR2 SFDVKD. The CDR3 loop spans 13 amino acids. The CDR3 sequence: CATSGLGGDEQFF. For the CDR3, the DNA is TGTGCCACCAGTGGCTTAGGGGGGGATGAGCAGTTCTTC.

CDR3 amino acids: CASSRSGYTGELFF. The CDR3 coding sequence is TGTGCCAGTAGCCGTTCCGGGTACACCGGGGAGCTGTTTTTT. The genes are TRBV19 and TRBJ2-2, with D unresolved. The germline V gene has CDR1 LNHDA and CDR2 SQIVND (reference sequence). The CDR3 is 14 residues long. Trimming left V 6 bases short and J 3 bases short, with 11 bases between.

This clonotype was recorded a few times. V gene TRBV7-8 combines with J gene TRBJ2-7; D is ambiguous. V was cut by 5 bases and J by 2 bases, with 10 bases left in between. The CDR3 runs to 13 residues. The germline V gene has CDR1 SGHVS and CDR2 FQNEAQ. CDR3 residues: CASSRGLPYEQYF. The CDR3 nucleotides are TGTGCCAGCAGCCGTGGGCTGCCCTACGAGCAGTACTTC.